One sample yielded the 26 T cell receptor beta chains listed below, sequenced in a study of T cell responses to AZD1222 COVID-19 vaccine. The assay was immunoSEQ multiplex PCR, and TCRdb's table has in-frame clones only and misses some. This sample has approximately 100,000 clones, with 90% found just once. The input for sequencing was peripheral blood, taken 28 days after the second AZD1222 dose. These receptor sequences come from an adult who received the AZD1222 COVID-19 vaccine.

The chain links TRBV11-2 to TRBJ1-3; D remains unclear. CDR1 is SGHAT, CDR2 FQNNGV, per germline. The CDR3 totals 16 residues. V was cut by 5 bases and J by 4 bases, with 18 bases left in between. The CDR3 loop is CASSPSPHTEGNTIYF. The CDR3 bases are TGTGCCAGCAGCCCCAGTCCCCACACGGAGGGAAACACCATATATTTT.

This chain connects TRBV11-2 to TRBJ2-7; 9 bases agree with TRBD2. The germline V gene encodes CDR1 SGHAT and CDR2 FQNNGV. With V trimmed by 3 bases and J by 0 bases, 6 bases remained unmatched. CDR3 length: 16 amino acids. In nucleotides, the CDR3 is TGTGCCAGCAGCTTTGGCCCTAGCGGGATCTCCTACGAGCAGTACTTC. Its protein is CASSFGPSGISYEQYF.

This rearrangement joins TRBV19 to TRBJ2-5, with D possibly matching TRBD1 (5 bases). Looked up from germline, CDR1 is LNHDA and CDR2 is SQIVND (reference sequence). This CDR3 comprises 12 residues. Trimming removed 11 bases from V and 9 bases from J, with 19 bases in between. CDR3 nucleotides: TGTGCCTCAAAGGGGCCCCTGGCCGCCCAGTACTTC. Protein product: CASKGPLAAQYF.

V and J are TRBV14 and TRBJ1-2; 8 nucleotides line up with TRBD1. The CDR3 is 14 amino acids. Germline V gene data show CDR1 as SGHDN and CDR2 as FVKESK. Trimming cost V 4 bases and J 4 bases; bases outside gene matches: 5. The CDR3 here is CASSLNRGGYGYTF. DNA of the CDR3: TGTGCCAGCAGCCTTAACAGGGGGGGCTATGGCTACACCTTC. Full variable domain (missing parts from reference TRBV14 and TRBJ1-2): EAGVTQFPSHSVIEKGQTVTLRCDPISGHDNLYWYRRVMGKEIKFLLHFVKESKQDESGMPNNRFLAERTGGTYSTLKVQPAELEDSGVYFCASSLNRGGYGYTFGSGTRLTVV.

This chain uses TRBV28 with TRBJ1-5; TRBD1 might be the D (6 bases). CDR1 and CDR2 (germline): MDHEN, SYDVKM. V lost 3 bases to trimming and J lost 7 bases, with 13 bases between them. This CDR3 comprises 14 residues. Written as DNA, the CDR3 is TGTGCCAGCAGTTTCGGGGGGCACGGGCAGCCCCAGCATTTT. Its protein product is CASSFGGHGQPQHF.

This chain joins TRBV5-1 and TRBJ1-1; unclear D gene. V was trimmed by 3 bases and J by 3 bases, leaving 9 bases between them. The CDR3 length is 13 residues. Germline V gene data show CDR1 as SGHRS and CDR2 as YFSETQ. CDR3 protein: CASSSRTDTEAFF. Here the CDR3 DNA reads TGCGCCAGCAGCTCCCGGACTGACACTGAAGCTTTCTTT.

This chain connects TRBV2 to TRBJ1-1, with D maybe TRBD1 (6 bases). V lost 7 bases and J lost 7, with 13 bases in between. The CDR3 loop spans 12 amino acids. CDR1 SNHLY and CDR2 FYNNEI come from the germline V gene. Here the CDR3 DNA reads TGTGCCAGCATTATACAGGGCTTTGAAGCTTTCTTT. This codes for CASIIQGFEAFF.

Only a few counts were recorded for this clone. The genes are TRBV28 and TRBJ1-2, with a possible D match to TRBD1 (6 bases). This CDR3 is 12 amino acids long. The germline V gene has CDR1 MDHEN and CDR2 SYDVKM. V was cut by 2 bases and J by 8 bases, with 9 bases left in between. CDR3 in amino acids: CASSLSRGGYTF. CDR3 DNA sequence: TGTGCCAGCAGTTTAAGCAGGGGAGGCTACACCTTC.

This clone was found once. The chain uses TRBV5-1 and TRBJ2-1; possible D gene TRBD2, 5 bases. The CDR3 has 13 residues. Trimming shortened V by 4 bases and J by 6 bases, and 11 bases separated the two germline ends. Germline V gene lookup returns CDR1 SGHRS and CDR2 YFSETQ. The CDR3 nucleotides are TGCGCCAGCAGCCCTGGAGGTACCAATGAGCAGTTCTTC. As protein: CASSPGGTNEQFF.

This clone was detected only once. This chain connects TRBV27 to TRBJ2-7, with D perhaps assigned TRBD1 or TRBD2 (6 bases each). The germline V gene has CDR1 MNHEY and CDR2 SMNVEV (reference sequence). The V gene lost 2 bases and the J gene lost 2 bases, with 10 bases spanning the gap. The CDR3 covers 14 residues. The CDR3 is CASSLRGVAYEQYF. The CDR3 nucleotides are TGTGCCAGCAGTTTAAGGGGGGTAGCCTACGAGCAGTACTTC.

The chain recombines TRBV18 with TRBJ1-1, with TRBD1 as a possible D gene (6 bases). The CDR3 loop spans 15 amino acids. V lost 2 bases to trimming and J lost 4 bases, with 14 bases between them. Germline CDR1 is KGHSH and CDR2 is LQKENI. The CDR3 is CASSPERGFGTEAFF. The CDR3 DNA sequence: TGTGCCAGCTCACCAGAGAGGGGGTTCGGCACTGAAGCTTTCTTT.

This clone occurred once. The chain is built from TRBV5-1 and TRBJ2-3; D is perhaps TRBD1 (6 bases). The V and J ends lost 0 bases and 4 bases respectively, with 9 bases between them. CDR1 is SGHRS and CDR2 is YFSETQ in the germline V gene. The CDR3 extends over 14 amino acids. This CDR3 reads CASSLDRAADTQYF. The CDR3 nucleotides read TGCGCCAGCAGCTTGGACAGGGCGGCAGATACGCAGTATTTT.

The V call is TRBV20-1, the J call TRBJ1-2; D remains ambiguous. The germline V gene has CDR1 DFQATT and CDR2 SNEGSKA (reference sequence). CDR3 length equals 9 residues. V lost 5 bases, J lost 7 bases, and 5 bases lay in between. In nucleotides, the CDR3 is TGCAGTGCTGGGTTTGGCTACACCTTC. Protein: CSAGFGYTF.

The V call is TRBV15, the J call TRBJ2-7, with 8 bases matching TRBD2. The length of the CDR3 is 13 residues. V lost 4 bases to trimming and J lost 5 bases; unmatched junction nucleotides: 4. Germline CDR1 LNHNV, CDR2 YYDKDF (reference sequence). The CDR3 DNA is TGTGCCACCAGCAATCGGGGGGGCAACGAGCAGTACTTC. Residues: CATSNRGGNEQYF.

The chain recombines TRBV4-3 with TRBJ1-1; D is uncertain. V lost 4 bases and J lost 1, with 10 bases in between. The CDR3 loop spans 14 amino acids. Germline CDR1 LGHNA, CDR2 YSLEER. Here the CDR3 DNA reads TGCGCCAGCAGCCCCGTAACAGCGAACACTGAAGCTTTCTTT. Protein: CASSPVTANTEAFF.

A single count supports this clone. Distinct nucleotide sequences in the sample also encode this CDR3. This rearrangement joins TRBV6-1 to TRBJ1-2, with D maybe TRBD1 (5 bases). CDR3 length: 14 amino acids. The ends were cut back, 1 base at V and 2 bases at J, with 8 bases in the middle. The germline V gene has CDR1 MNHNS and CDR2 SASEGT. The CDR3 DNA sequence: TGTGCCAGCAGTGAAGGGGGGAGGAACTATGGCTACACCTTC. Its protein is CASSEGGRNYGYTF.

V usage is TRBV20-1 and J usage is TRBJ2-5; 9 bases are a match to TRBD2. This CDR3 spans 13 amino acids. The V gene end was trimmed by 3 bases and the J gene end by 6 bases; junction bases not matched to a gene: 5. The germline CDR1 and CDR2 sequences are DFQATT and SNEGSKA (reference sequence). This CDR3 is CSASSGGRKTQYF. The CDR3 region has the DNA TGCAGTGCTAGTAGCGGGGGCCGCAAGACCCAGTACTTC.

This clone was recorded once. The chain links TRBV30 to TRBJ2-2; no clear D gene. CDR1 and CDR2 (germline): GTSNPN, SVGIG (reference sequence). V lost 3 bases and J 6 bases, leaving 17 bases between the germline ends. The CDR3 contains 15 residues. For the CDR3, the DNA is TGTGCCTGGAGATGGGGAAGGGTCCGGGCCGGGGAGCTGTTTTTT. Its protein product is CAWRWGRVRAGELFF.

The chain links TRBV6-1 to TRBJ2-3, with 8 bases that match TRBD1. This CDR3 has 15 amino acids. V trimming: 2 bases; J trimming: 5 bases; junction bases outside the gene matches: 6. Germline V lookup: CDR1 MNHNS, CDR2 SASEGT. In DNA form, the CDR3 reads TGTGCCAGCAGTGAACAGGGACAGGTGGGAGATACGCAGTATTTT. It yields the protein CASSEQGQVGDTQYF.

The genes are TRBV28 and TRBJ1-2, with unresolved D. The CDR3 runs to 17 residues. Trimming took off 5 bases at V and 0 bases at J, with 19 bases between the two ends. Germline assignment: CDR1 MDHEN and CDR2 SYDVKM. CDR3 in DNA: TGTGCCAGCAGTCAGTCCCTGGGAGAATCAACTAACTATGGCTACACCTTC. Translation: CASSQSLGESTNYGYTF.

V and J are TRBV12-3 or TRBV12-4 and TRBJ1-2; D is unclear. The CDR3 consists of 13 residues. V dropped 0 bases and J dropped 8 bases, with 10 bases sitting between them. CDR3 in amino acids: CASSLATAGGYTF. Written as DNA, the CDR3 is TGTGCCAGCAGTTTAGCAACAGCTGGAGGCTACACCTTC.

With respect to this clone: Additional DNA sequences in this sample encode the identical CDR3. The V gene is TRBV18, the J gene TRBJ2-3; 9 bases are a match to TRBD2. This CDR3 comprises 16 residues. The junction had 4 bases not matched to a gene; V was cut back by 1 base and J by 2 bases. Germline CDR1 reads KGHSH; CDR2 reads LQKENI. CDR3 nucleotides: TGTGCCAGCTCACCACGTCTAGCGGGGTACACAGATACGCAGTATTTT. Amino acids: CASSPRLAGYTDTQYF.

Points on this clone: Additional DNA sequences in this sample encode the identical CDR3. The chain has TRBV19 and TRBJ1-1, with a tentative D call TRBD1 (5 bases). Trimming cost V 2 bases and J 1 base, with 5 bases left between them. The CDR3 runs 13 residues. Per the germline V gene, CDR1 is LNHDA and CDR2 is SQIVND (reference sequence). The CDR3 coding sequence is TGTGCCAGTAGTATACAGGGGAACACTGAAGCTTTCTTT. The encoded protein is CASSIQGNTEAFF.

This clone was detected once. This chain connects TRBV7-8 to TRBJ1-3; TRBD1 aligns across 10 bases. J was trimmed by 2 bases and V by 6 bases; bases with no gene match: 7. Looked up from germline, CDR1 is SGHVS and CDR2 is FQNEAQ. This CDR3 region has 16 residues. As DNA, the CDR3 is TGTGCCAGCAGGCGACAGGGGGCTGACCCTGGAAACACCATATATTTT. Its translation: CASRRQGADPGNTIYF. Using reference TRBV7-8 and TRBJ1-3 for the parts outside the CDR3, the full variable domain is GAGVSQSPRYKVAKRGQDVALRCDPISGHVSLFWYQQALGQGPEFLTYFQNEAQLDKSGLPSDRFFAERPEGSVSTLKIQRTQQEDSAVYLCASRRQGADPGNTIYFGEGSWLTVV.

The rearrangement joins TRBV18 to TRBJ1-1, with D tentatively TRBD1 (6 bases). CDR1 and CDR2 from the germline V gene are KGHSH and LQKENI. V lost 3 bases and J lost 1, with 15 bases in between. This CDR3 is 16 amino acids long. CDR3 DNA: TGTGCCAGCTCACCGCTCCCCGGGACACCGAACACTGAAGCTTTCTTT. Protein product: CASSPLPGTPNTEAFF. The whole variable domain, filled in from reference TRBV18 and TRBJ1-1, reads NAGVMQNPRHLVRRRGQEARLRCSPMKGHSHVYWYRQLPEEGLKFMVYLQKENIIDESGMPKERFSAEFPKEGPSILRIQQVVRGDSAAYFCASSPLPGTPNTEAFFGQGTRLTVV.

This chain links TRBV10-3 with TRBJ1-3; no reliable D call. Trimming pared 6 bases from V and 8 bases from J, leaving 17 bases between. Germline CDR1 ENHRY, CDR2 SYGVKD. The length of the CDR3 is 14 residues. The CDR3 loop is CAISALGSRDTIYF. The CDR3 DNA is TGTGCCATCAGCGCCCTGGGATCTCGAGACACCATATATTTT.